Listed below are T cell receptor beta chains from one sample, sequenced in a study of a mutant IDH1 vaccine in newly diagnosed glioma. Sequenced by immunoSEQ multiplex PCR; TCRdb stores in-frame clones only, minus some. The table has approximately 60,000 clones, approximately 87% seen once. These receptors have no known antigen. The sample in question was PBMCs, obtained from a glioma patient whose treatment included an IDH1 peptide vaccine. The source is a man aged 35 to 55 with glioma. CDR3s include the opening cysteine and the closing phenylalanine or tryptophan.

>TRBJ2-1|TRBV6-5
CASSPGTSGFVEQFF
>TRBJ1-5|TRBV6-6
CASSANQPQHF
>TRBJ2-6|TRBV9
CASSVKAGAEINSGANVLTF
>TRBJ2-7|TRBV5-1
CASSLDWGRDEQYF
>TRBJ1-1|TRBV19
CASSLPLGTEAFF
>TRBJ2-1|TRBV2
CASSDRQGYNEQFF
>TRBJ2-3|TRBV9
CASSVGDATDTQYF
>TRBJ2-2|TRBV27
CARQNTGELFF
>TRBJ1-4|TRBV7-2
CASSLSRDRGEKLFF
>TRBJ1-5|TRBV6-5
CASRQMSNQPQHF
>TRBJ1-1|TRBV18
CASSPPPGTEAFF
>TRBJ2-7|TRBV19
CASNPSGTYEQYF
>TRBJ2-7|TRBV27
CASSSTSGIYEQYF
>TRBJ2-7|TRBV11-2
CASSFGTSYEQYF
>TRBJ2-5|TRBV18
CASSANSPGTGALMETQYF
>TRBJ2-1|TRBV2
CASHTRISYNEQFF
>TRBJ1-5|TRBV28
CASSFGTVFNQPQHF
>TRBJ2-7|TRBV7-6
CASSLRQGGNSYEQYF
>TRBJ1-5|TRBV6-5
CASREGGGGDQPQHF
>TRBJ2-1|TRBV5-4
CASSPGTSQFF
>TRBJ2-5|TRBV4-1
CASSLRTAQETQYF
>TRBJ1-1|TRBV6-5
CASTQGGITEAFF
>TRBJ2-7|TRBV4-3
CASSQSPGQVVYEQYF
>TRBJ2-1|TRBV7-9
CASSTSTNNEQFF
>TRBJ2-7|TRBV18
CASSPGMAQGEQYF
>TRBJ1-1|TRBV5-1
CASSFEGNTEAFF
>TRBJ2-1|TRBV2
CASRAFLALNEQFF
>TRBJ1-2|TRBV6-1
CASRLTDGSNYGYTF
>TRBJ2-7|TRBV19
CASSILLGLAPVGYF
>TRBJ2-2|TRBV10-3
CAISEGTSGGGELFF
>TRBJ2-3|TRBV9
CASSKEGGRSTDTQYF
>TRBJ1-2|TRBV28
CASSLFNGDGYTF
>TRBJ1-5|TRBV7-9
CASSLTGVNQPQHF
>TRBJ2-1|TRBV6-1
CASSDDGLAGSHEQFF
>TRBJ2-6|TRBV2
CASTPRGSGANVLTF
>TRBJ2-2|TRBV18
CASSPSDRVTTGELFF
>TRBJ2-5|TRBV4-2
CASSLGHQETQYF
>TRBJ2-2|TRBV4-3
CASSQGREGGELFF
>TRBJ2-1|TRBV27
CASSGLQGQSEQFF
>TRBJ1-1|TRBV25-1
CASSEQGNTEAFF
>TRBJ2-1|TRBV7-2
CASSGGPRQYNEQFF
>TRBJ2-7|TRBV19
CASSSGRVREQYF
>TRBJ2-1|TRBV6-4
CASSAGGNYNEQFF
>TRBJ2-3|TRBV5-6
CASSIPGLAGLPADTQYF
>TRBJ1-5|TRBV9
CASSVGVGMGQPQHF
>TRBJ2-1|TRBV19
CASSRGREKFF
>TRBJ1-1|TRBV28
CASSLVPGPAFF
>TRBJ1-5|TRBV4-1
CASRVRTGIFGGNQPQHF
>TRBJ2-1|TRBV7-9
CASSSQRDYHNEQFF
>TRBJ1-1|TRBV5-1
CASSLGDTEAFF
>TRBJ2-1|TRBV5-1
CASSLAGAEQFF
>TRBJ1-1|TRBV28
CASKPGIRLVNTEAFF
>TRBJ1-2|TRBV6-1
CASRGGRIHYGYTF
>TRBJ2-5|TRBV7-8
CASSFWTSEQETQYF